What follows describes a single T cell receptor beta chain. The sample belongs to a study of shared clonotypes between healthy human individuals. The protocol was immunoSEQ multiplex PCR, while the TCRdb copy is restricted to in-frame clones and leaves out a portion. The table lists hundreds of thousands of clones, roughly 79% of them singletons, with around 11% in the top ten. The receptor was derived from a woman in her forties in good health. Some clones in this sample may be carry-over from other donors' samples. Sequencing used PBMCs.

Written as DNA, the CDR3 is TGTGCCAGCAGCTCGGGACAGCGAAACACCGGGGAGCTGTTTTTT. Translation gives CASSSGQRNTGELFF. V is TRBV7-3 and J is TRBJ2-2; 7 bases map to TRBD1. V lost 4 bases, J lost 2 bases, and 4 bases stayed unmatched. Germline V gives CDR1 SGHTA, CDR2 FQGTGA. The CDR3 covers 15 residues.